These 28 T cell receptor beta chains originate from one sample sequenced in a study of CD8 T cells in ankylosing spondylitis. TCRdb used MiXCR to reprocess the 5' RACE reads, holding one entry per CDR3 protein. The data contain approximately 190,000 distinct CDR3 sequences, over 10% of them singletons. Sequenced sample: blood, either unsorted or a sorted T cell fraction (not recorded which). These receptors originate from a female donor with ankylosing spondylitis or in good health (not recorded which).

The sample holds many counts of this clonotype. The rearrangement uses TRBV11-3 and TRBJ1-1; 8 positions match TRBD1. The V gene end was trimmed by 3 bases and the J gene end by 4 bases; junction bases not matched to a gene: 4. The CDR3 has 14 amino acids. Germline V gives CDR1 SGHNT, CDR2 YENEEA. CDR3 loop: CASSLVTGATEAFF. CDR3 coding DNA: TGTGCCAGCAGCTTGGTGACAGGGGCCACTGAAGCTTTCTTT. The full variable domain, completed using reference TRBV11-3 and TRBJ1-1, is EAGVVQSPRYKIIEKKQPVAFWCNPISGHNTLYWYLQNLGQGPELLIRYENEEAVDDSQLPKDRFSAERLKGVDSTLKIQPAELGDSAVYLCASSLVTGATEAFFGQGTRLTVV.

This clonotype was counted ten times or more. V and J are TRBV12-3 or TRBV12-4 and TRBJ2-7, with a tentative D call TRBD2 (5 bases). The V end was cut by 0 bases, the J end by 3 bases, with 12 bases between. CDR3 length: 15 residues. The CDR3 sequence: CASSLAGVLSYEQYF. CDR3 nucleotide sequence: TGTGCCAGCAGTTTAGCGGGAGTGCTAAGCTACGAGCAGTACTTC.

This clonotype has at least ten counts. The genes are TRBV24-1 and TRBJ2-3; 13 nucleotides line up with TRBD2. CDR3 size: 17 residues. Germline CDR1 KGHDR, CDR2 SFDVKD. Trimming removed 9 bases from V and 0 bases from J; junction bases left unmatched: 8. CDR3 DNA: TGTGCCACCGCCGGCGGGACTAGCGGGGCTAGCACAGATACGCAGTATTTT. Translation gives CATAGGTSGASTDTQYF.

This clonotype appeared many times. The V gene is TRBV29-1, the J gene TRBJ2-7, with a tentative D call TRBD1 (6 bases). The germline V and J ends were trimmed by 5 bases and 6 bases, with 17 bases remaining between them. The CDR3 runs 13 residues. Germline CDR1 SQVTM, CDR2 ANQGSEA. The CDR3 sequence: CSVSGLEGGEQYF. The CDR3 DNA reads TGCAGCGTTTCTGGTCTAGAAGGGGGCGAGCAGTACTTC.

This clonotype was picked up many times. V usage is TRBV7-3 and J usage is TRBJ1-1; D is uncertain. The CDR3 runs 14 residues. The germline V gene has CDR1 SGHTA and CDR2 FQGTGA. V lost 2 bases and J lost 4, with 11 bases in between. This CDR3 reads CASSLGHSSTEAFF. The CDR3 DNA follows: TGTGCCAGCAGCTTAGGTCATTCTAGCACTGAAGCTTTCTTT.

This clonotype came up many times. This chain connects TRBV12-3 or TRBV12-4 to TRBJ1-2; D is possibly TRBD1 (5 bases). This CDR3 has 13 amino acids. Trimming pared 6 bases from V and 4 bases from J, leaving 12 bases between. Here the CDR3 DNA reads TGTGCCAGCAGAGTGAGGGGATCCTATGGCTACACCTTC. It specifies CASRVRGSYGYTF.

This clonotype was seen at least ten times. J is TRBJ1-1 and V is TRBV20-1; no reliable D call. The CDR3 has 11 residues. V shed 7 bases and J shed 0 bases, with 6 bases lying between them. Germline values: CDR1 DFQATT, CDR2 SNEGSKA (reference sequence). The CDR3 loop is CSGEMNTEAFF. For the CDR3, the DNA is TGCAGTGGGGAGATGAACACTGAAGCTTTCTTT.

The V call is TRBV7-2, the J call TRBJ1-2; D ambiguous. CDR1 is SGHTA and CDR2 is FQGNSA in the germline V gene. CDR3 length: 13 amino acids. V dropped 1 base and J dropped 5 bases, with 8 bases sitting between them. The CDR3 region is CASSLERRYGYTF. CDR3 DNA: TGTGCCAGCAGCTTAGAACGGCGATATGGCTACACCTTC.

This clonotype was counted at least ten times. The chain recombines TRBV3-1 with TRBJ1-3; D is unresolved. CDR1 LGHDT and CDR2 YNNKEL come from the germline V gene (reference sequence). This CDR3 has 13 amino acids. The ends were cut back, 4 bases at V and 8 bases at J, with 12 bases in the middle. The CDR3 coding sequence is TGTGCCAGCAGCCCCTCTGGGGTGGACACCATATATTTT. Protein product: CASSPSGVDTIYF.

Many counts were recorded for this clonotype. This rearrangement joins TRBV7-8 to TRBJ2-2; 12 bases map to TRBD2. Germline values: CDR1 SGHVS, CDR2 FQNEAQ. Losses at the gene ends were 5 bases for V and 6 bases for J; bases not matched to a gene: 13. The CDR3 is 18 residues long. The CDR3 nucleotides are TGTGCCAGCAGCCAGACAAACGGACTAGCGGGAACGTCCGGGGAGCTGTTTTTT. It is translated as CASSQTNGLAGTSGELFF.

Ten or more counts support this clonotype. V gene TRBV4-2 combines with J gene TRBJ2-7; 9 bases line up with TRBD1. V lost 4 bases to trimming and J lost 3 bases; unmatched junction nucleotides: 7. The CDR3 consists of 15 residues. CDR1 LGHNA and CDR2 YNFKEQ come from the germline V gene. The CDR3 loop is CASSRDREGDYEQYF. The CDR3 DNA follows: TGTGCCAGCAGCCGGGACAGGGAGGGGGACTACGAGCAGTACTTC.

Only a few counts were recorded for this clonotype. The rearrangement joins TRBV5-1 to TRBJ1-1; 10 positions match TRBD1. Germline CDR1 and CDR2: SGHRS and YFSETQ. This CDR3 region has 14 residues. Trimming took 4 bases from V and 3 from J; bases not matched to a gene: 3. CDR3 coding DNA: TGCGCCAGCAGCGTGGACAGGGGGTACACTGAAGCTTTCTTT. It is translated as CASSVDRGYTEAFF.

As concerns this clonotype: A much larger clone sits a single nucleotide away, making a read error possible. V usage is TRBV20-1 and J usage is TRBJ2-7; TRBD1 aligns across 7 bases. The V gene end was trimmed by 4 bases and the J gene end by 6 bases; junction bases not matched to a gene: 9. CDR1 DFQATT and CDR2 SNEGSKA come from the germline V gene (reference sequence). CDR3 length equals 13 residues. Written as DNA, the CDR3 is TGCAGTGCTAATTTGGTAGGGGGCAGCGAGCAGTACTTC. Protein product: CSANLVGGSEQYF.

This clonotype has ten or more counts. The rearrangement uses TRBV5-1 and TRBJ2-1, with D maybe TRBD2 (6 bases). V was clipped by 0 bases and J by 3 bases, with 10 bases between them. CDR3 length equals 15 residues. Germline V gene data show CDR1 as SGHRS and CDR2 as YFSETQ. For the CDR3, the DNA is TGCGCCAGCAGCTTGGGACTAGGAGACTACAATGAGCAGTTCTTC. It translates to CASSLGLGDYNEQFF.

This clonotype was found many times. This chain links TRBV20-1 with TRBJ1-5; tentative D call: TRBD1 (6 bases). Germline V gives CDR1 DFQATT, CDR2 SNEGSKA (reference sequence). The CDR3 length is 14 residues. V was clipped by 7 bases and J by 0 bases, with 13 bases between them. CDR3 loop: CSVLPQGSNQPQHF. The CDR3 nucleotides are TGCAGTGTTCTCCCACAGGGTAGCAATCAGCCCCAGCATTTT.

This clonotype was seen ten or more times. The CDR3 does not close with the conserved phenylalanine or tryptophan, likely indicating a read error. The DNA is left out, because the CDR3 cannot be placed on it with certainty; the CDR3 is given as TCRdb lists it. The chain links TRBV15 to TRBJ2-6; TRBD2 is the table's D call, not checked against the DNA. The CDR3 is made up of 8 amino acids, end residues included. Germline V gives CDR1 LNHNV, CDR2 YYDKDF (reference sequence). CDR3: CATSRAGP.

J is TRBJ1-5 and V is TRBV10-3, with unresolved D. Germline V lookup: CDR1 ENHRY, CDR2 SYGVKD. Trimming pared 0 bases from V and 4 bases from J, leaving 10 bases between. There are 15 residues in the CDR3. CDR3 protein: CAISESGSSNQPQHF. As DNA, the CDR3 is TGTGCCATCAGTGAGTCTGGATCTTCTAATCAGCCCCAGCATTTT.

About this clonotype itself: A much larger clonotype is one base distant, so this may be a read error. The chain has TRBV3-1 and TRBJ1-1, with 7 bases identical to TRBD1. Germline V CDR1 and CDR2: LGHDT, YNNKEL (reference sequence). After removal of 4 bases from V and 4 bases from J, the junction contained 6 bases not matched to a gene. CDR3 length equals 14 residues. CDR3 DNA sequence: TGTGCCAGCAGCCCAGCAGACAGGGCCACTGAAGCTTTCTTT. Protein sequence: CASSPADRATEAFF.

The sample holds many counts of this clonotype. The V gene is TRBV6-2 or TRBV6-3, the J gene TRBJ1-2; 9 nucleotides align to TRBD1. The CDR3 runs to 16 residues. CDR1 MNHEY and CDR2 SVGEGT come from the germline V gene. Trimming cost V 6 bases and J 4 bases; bases outside gene matches: 12. The CDR3 bases are TGTGCCAGCAGGAGGACAGGGGCGACCTTAGGCTATGGCTACACCTTC. Its protein product is CASRRTGATLGYGYTF.

This clonotype was found many times. The V call is TRBV28, the J call TRBJ2-7; D unresolved. The CDR3 is 16 residues long. The V end lost 3 bases, the J end lost 1 base, and 16 bases lay between the germline ends. Germline CDR1 is MDHEN and CDR2 is SYDVKM. This chain's CDR3 is CASSLHPGAYSYEQYF. The DNA for the CDR3 is TGTGCCAGCAGTTTGCATCCGGGTGCATATTCCTACGAGCAGTACTTC.

The chain combines TRBV7-2 with TRBJ2-7; D is ambiguous. The CDR3 totals 12 residues. Germline assignment: CDR1 SGHTA and CDR2 FQGNSA. Deletions cut 3 bases from V and 4 bases from J, with 7 bases between. CDR3 DNA sequence: TGTGCCAGCAGCTTTTCCCGATACGAGCAGTACTTC. This translates into CASSFSRYEQYF.

Points on this clonotype: With a much larger clone just one base away, this may be a read error. This rearrangement joins TRBV20-1 to TRBJ2-1; TRBD2 matches at 8 bases. Looked up from germline, CDR1 is DFQATT and CDR2 is SNEGSKA (reference sequence). The CDR3 totals 17 residues. With 2 bases clipped from V and 4 bases from J, the junction kept 13 bases outside the gene matches. The CDR3, as DNA: TGCAGTGCTAGAAATCGGGAAGCGGGAGAGCGTTACAATGAGCAGTTCTTC. This sequence encodes CSARNREAGERYNEQFF.

The sample holds many counts of this clonotype. The chain uses TRBV20-1 and TRBJ2-2, with 7 bases matching TRBD2. V shed 3 bases, J shed 7 bases, and the junction held 2 bases outside the gene matches. This CDR3 comprises 12 residues. In germline, CDR1 is DFQATT, CDR2 SNEGSKA (reference sequence). The CDR3 is CSASGRHGELFF. Written as DNA, the CDR3 is TGCAGTGCTAGCGGGAGGCACGGGGAGCTGTTTTTT.

This clonotype came up many times. V is TRBV5-1 and J is TRBJ1-1; tentatively, D is TRBD1 (5 bases). With 0 bases removed from V and 7 bases from J, the gap between germline ends came to 10 bases. Germline loops: CDR1 SGHRS, CDR2 YFSETQ. CDR3 size: 13 residues. CDR3 residues: CASSLASGGEAFF. In DNA form, the CDR3 reads TGCGCCAGCAGCTTGGCGTCGGGGGGTGAAGCTTTCTTT.

The V gene is TRBV29-1, the J gene TRBJ1-1; D is unclear. Germline assignment: CDR1 SQVTM and CDR2 ANQGSEA. The V end was cut by 4 bases, the J end by 4 bases, with 13 bases between. The CDR3 totals 13 residues. The chain's CDR3 is CSVAAGRSTEAFF. CDR3 nucleotide sequence: TGCAGCGTTGCAGCAGGAAGGAGCACTGAAGCTTTCTTT.

The V gene is TRBV20-1, the J gene TRBJ2-5; maybe TRBD2 (6 bases). Germline lookup yields CDR1 DFQATT and CDR2 SNEGSKA (reference sequence). The V end was cut by 5 bases, the J end by 4 bases, with 17 bases between. The CDR3 runs to 14 residues. CDR3 coding DNA: TGCAGTGCTTTCCTAGCGTCCTCGGGAGAGACCCAGTACTTC. Its translation is CSAFLASSGETQYF.

The chain has TRBV5-1 and TRBJ2-3; 10 bases align to TRBD2. The trim removed 3 bases at V and 5 bases at J, leaving 3 bases unmatched. CDR3 length: 14 residues. Germline V gives CDR1 SGHRS, CDR2 YFSETQ. The CDR3 coding sequence is TGCGCCAGCAGCTCGTCTAGCGGGAGAGATACGCAGTATTTT. This gives the protein CASSSSSGRDTQYF.

This clonotype was recorded many times. The V and J genes are TRBV5-1 and TRBJ2-5; TRBD1 is a possible D gene (6 bases). Between the trimmed V and J ends, which lost 4 bases and 5 bases, there was a span of 21 bases. CDR1 is SGHRS, CDR2 YFSETQ, per germline. CDR3 length: 16 amino acids. CDR3 loop: CASSLEDGGRYETQYF. Here the CDR3 DNA reads TGCGCCAGCAGCCTCGAAGATGGGGGCCGGTATGAGACCCAGTACTTC.